Reported below is one TCR beta chain. Antigen: not known. PCR primers comprised 60 Vbeta and 13 Jbeta primers. Only in-frame clones appear in the TCRdb table, and some are missing; sequencing was by immunoSEQ multiplex PCR. Of under 300,000 clones in the sample, 70% to 90% were seen once. The data stem from a study of cytomegalovirus exposure and HLA in healthy donors. Points from the study as a whole: TCR beta V- and J-gene trimming was later associated with a missense DCLRE1C variant.

The germline V gene has CDR1 SGHNT and CDR2 YYREEE (reference sequence). V lost 3 bases and J lost 7, with 10 bases in between. The CDR3 spans 13 residues. The material sequenced was PBMCs. This sequence joins TRBV5-4 and TRBJ2-2; the D gene is possibly TRBD1 (6 bases). The TCR sequence derives from an older woman in good health and CMV-seropositive. The CDR3 DNA follows: TGTGCCAGCAGCTCCACAGGGCTCGGGGAGCTGTTTTTT. Encoded protein: CASSSTGLGELFF.